The T cell receptor beta chain described here comes from a study of cytomegalovirus exposure and HLA in healthy donors. Concerning this clone itself: What it recognizes is unknown.

Germline assignment: CDR1 ENHRY and CDR2 SYGVKD. V lost 6 bases and J lost 5, with 23 bases in between. The length of the CDR3 is 16 residues. A multiplex PCR was run with 60 Vbeta primers and 13 Jbeta primers. The protocol was immunoSEQ multiplex PCR, while the TCRdb copy is restricted to in-frame clones and leaves out a portion. The sample holds around 150,000 clones, about 81% seen once. General study findings and limits: Highest at DRB1 and lowest at HLA-C, TCR association rates differed among HLA loci in a later analysis.

Sequencing was done on a sample of PBMCs. This chain joins TRBV10-3 and TRBJ2-7; D may be TRBD2 (5 bases). The origin of this receptor is a woman in her forties or fifties in good health and CMV-seropositive. DNA of the CDR3: TGTGCCATCAGAAGCTCGAGCGGTCTTGGGTCGAACGAGCAGTACTTC. Its translation is CAIRSSSGLGSNEQYF.